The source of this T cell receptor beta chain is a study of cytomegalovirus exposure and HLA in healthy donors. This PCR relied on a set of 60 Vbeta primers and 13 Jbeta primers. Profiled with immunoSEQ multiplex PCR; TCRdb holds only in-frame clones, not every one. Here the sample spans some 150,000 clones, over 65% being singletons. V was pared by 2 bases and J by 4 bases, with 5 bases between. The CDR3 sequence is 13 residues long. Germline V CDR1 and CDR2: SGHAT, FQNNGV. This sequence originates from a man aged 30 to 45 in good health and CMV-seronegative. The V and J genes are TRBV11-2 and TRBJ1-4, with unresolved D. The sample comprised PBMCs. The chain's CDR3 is CASSLRVNEKLFF. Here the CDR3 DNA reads TGTGCCAGCAGCTTACGAGTTAATGAAAAACTGTTTTTT.